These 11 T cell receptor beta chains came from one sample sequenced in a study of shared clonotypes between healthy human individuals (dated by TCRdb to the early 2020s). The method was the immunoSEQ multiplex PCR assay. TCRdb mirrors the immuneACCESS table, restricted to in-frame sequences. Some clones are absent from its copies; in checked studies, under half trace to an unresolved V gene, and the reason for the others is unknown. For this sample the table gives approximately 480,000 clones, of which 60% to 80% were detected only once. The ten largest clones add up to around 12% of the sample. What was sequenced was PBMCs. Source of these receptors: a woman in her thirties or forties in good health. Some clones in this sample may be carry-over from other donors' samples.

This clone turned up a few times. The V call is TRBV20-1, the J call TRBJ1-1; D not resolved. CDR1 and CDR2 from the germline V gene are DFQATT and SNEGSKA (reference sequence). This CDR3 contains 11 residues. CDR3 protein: CRGLVNTEAFF. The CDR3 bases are TGCAGAGGTTTGGTGAACACTGAAGCTTTCTTT.

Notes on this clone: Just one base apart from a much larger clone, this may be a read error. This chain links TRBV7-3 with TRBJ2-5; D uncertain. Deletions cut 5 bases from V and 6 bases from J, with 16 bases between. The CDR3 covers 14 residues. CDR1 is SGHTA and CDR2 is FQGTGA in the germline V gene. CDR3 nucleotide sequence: TGTGCCAGCAGCCCGCTAGTGGGTGAAAAGACCCAGTACTTC. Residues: CASSPLVGEKTQYF.

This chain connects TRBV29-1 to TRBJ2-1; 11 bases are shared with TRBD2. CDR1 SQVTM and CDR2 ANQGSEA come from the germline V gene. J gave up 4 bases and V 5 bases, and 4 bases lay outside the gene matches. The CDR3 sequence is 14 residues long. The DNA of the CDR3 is TGCAGCGTTCAGACTAGCGGGGCGTACAATGAGCAGTTCTTC. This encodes CSVQTSGAYNEQFF.

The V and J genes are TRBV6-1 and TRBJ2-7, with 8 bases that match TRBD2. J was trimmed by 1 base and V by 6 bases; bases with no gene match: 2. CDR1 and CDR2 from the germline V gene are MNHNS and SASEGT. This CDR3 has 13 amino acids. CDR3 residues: CASRLAVSYEQYF. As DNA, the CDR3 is TGTGCCAGCAGACTAGCGGTATCCTACGAGCAGTACTTC.

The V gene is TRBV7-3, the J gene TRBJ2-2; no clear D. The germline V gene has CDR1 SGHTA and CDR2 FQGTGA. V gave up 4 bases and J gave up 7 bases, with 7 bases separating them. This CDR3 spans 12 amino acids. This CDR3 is CASSSPYGELFF. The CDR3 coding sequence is TGTGCCAGCAGCTCCCCCTACGGGGAGCTGTTTTTT.

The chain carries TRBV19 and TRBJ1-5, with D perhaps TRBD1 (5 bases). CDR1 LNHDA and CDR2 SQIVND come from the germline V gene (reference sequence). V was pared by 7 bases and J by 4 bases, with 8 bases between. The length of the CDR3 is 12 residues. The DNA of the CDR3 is TGTGCCAGTAAGGACATTAATCAGCCCCAGCATTTT. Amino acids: CASKDINQPQHF.

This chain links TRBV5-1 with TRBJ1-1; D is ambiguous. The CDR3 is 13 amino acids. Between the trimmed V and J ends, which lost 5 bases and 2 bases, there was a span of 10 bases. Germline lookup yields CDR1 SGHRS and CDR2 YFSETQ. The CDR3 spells CASSYTLNTEAFF. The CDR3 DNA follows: TGCGCCAGCAGTTATACACTAAACACTGAAGCTTTCTTT.

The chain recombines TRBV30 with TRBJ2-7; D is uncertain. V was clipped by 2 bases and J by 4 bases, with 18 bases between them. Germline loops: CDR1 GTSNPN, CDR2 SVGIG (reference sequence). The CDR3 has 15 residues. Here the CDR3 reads CAWSFLPQVSYEQYF. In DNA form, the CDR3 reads TGTGCCTGGAGTTTCCTCCCCCAGGTGTCATACGAGCAGTACTTC.

The chain's CDR3 is CASSPPGSEKQETQYF. The CDR3 DNA reads TGTGCCAGCTCACCTCCAGGTAGCGAGAAACAAGAGACCCAGTACTTC. The gene calls are TRBV18 and TRBJ2-5; a weak D match, TRBD2 (5 bases). The germline CDR1 and CDR2 sequences are KGHSH and LQKENI. V lost 3 bases to trimming and J lost 2 bases, with 16 bases between them. The length of the CDR3 is 16 residues.

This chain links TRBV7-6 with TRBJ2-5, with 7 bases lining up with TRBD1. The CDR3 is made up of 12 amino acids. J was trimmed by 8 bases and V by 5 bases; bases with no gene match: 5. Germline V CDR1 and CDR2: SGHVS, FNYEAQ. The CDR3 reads CASSPTGATQYF. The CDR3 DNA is TGTGCCAGCAGCCCTACAGGGGCCACCCAGTACTTC.

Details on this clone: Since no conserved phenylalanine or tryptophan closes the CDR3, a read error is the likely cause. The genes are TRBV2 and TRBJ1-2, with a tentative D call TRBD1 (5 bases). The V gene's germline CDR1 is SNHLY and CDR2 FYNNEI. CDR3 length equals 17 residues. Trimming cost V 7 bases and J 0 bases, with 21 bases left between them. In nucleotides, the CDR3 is TGTGCCAGCAATAACCCCCTCAGACAGATGACTAACTATGGCTACACCTCC. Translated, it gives CASNNPLRQMTNYGYTS.